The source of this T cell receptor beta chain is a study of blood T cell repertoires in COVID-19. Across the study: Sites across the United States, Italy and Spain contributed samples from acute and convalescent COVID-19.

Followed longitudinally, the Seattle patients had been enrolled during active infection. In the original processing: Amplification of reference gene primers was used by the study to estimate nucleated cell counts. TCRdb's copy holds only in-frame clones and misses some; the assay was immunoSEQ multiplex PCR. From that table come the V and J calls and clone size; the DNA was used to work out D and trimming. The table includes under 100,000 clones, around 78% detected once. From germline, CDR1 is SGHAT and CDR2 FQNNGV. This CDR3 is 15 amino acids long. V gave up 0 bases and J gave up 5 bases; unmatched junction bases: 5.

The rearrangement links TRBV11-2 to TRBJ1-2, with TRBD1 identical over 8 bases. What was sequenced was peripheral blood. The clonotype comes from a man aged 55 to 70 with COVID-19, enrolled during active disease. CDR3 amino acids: CASSLDFQGAYGYTF. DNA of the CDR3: TGTGCCAGCAGCTTAGATTTCCAGGGGGCGTATGGCTACACCTTC.